This TCR beta chain was observed in a study of T cell responses to AZD1222 COVID-19 vaccine. CDR1 is SGHDT, CDR2 YYEEEE, per germline. The CDR3 runs 15 residues. V gave up 1 base and J gave up 0 bases, with 7 bases separating them. Worth noting for this clone: Its antigen is unknown.

Study results and limitations: No repertoire was sampled before or during the peak T cell response, only after it. In a largely white British group with more females than males, clonal diversity was possibly underestimated. After two AZD1222 doses, spike-specific TCR breadth and depth rose versus day 0. Spike-wide vaccine-associated CD4 TCRs dominated at 160-218 and 743-854.

The method was immunoSEQ multiplex PCR; TCRdb's version includes in-frame clones alone and lacks a portion of them. This table has some 120,000 clones, 93% appearing once. Sample: peripheral blood, taken on day 0 of AZD1222 vaccination. This chain links TRBV5-6 with TRBJ2-2; the D is unclear. This receptor was identified in an adult in good health. CDR3 protein: CASSLWGTNTGELFF. CDR3 coding DNA: TGTGCCAGCAGCTTGTGGGGAACGAACACCGGGGAGCTGTTTTTT. The full variable domain, its missing parts supplied by reference TRBV5-6 and TRBJ2-2, is DAGVTQSPTHLIKTRGQQVTLRCSPKSGHDTVSWYQQALGQGPQFIFQYYEEEERQRGNFPDRFSGHQFPNYSSELNVNALLLGDSALYLCASSLWGTNTGELFFGEGSRLTVL.